The 2 T cell receptor beta chains below come from one sample, sequenced in a study of blood T cell repertoires in COVID-19. The table came from immunoSEQ multiplex PCR; TCRdb's copy has only in-frame clones and leaves some out. Counted here are over 250,000 clones, roughly nine tenths occurring once; the ten biggest clones make up roughly 2.1%. Specimen: peripheral blood. The receptor source for this set is a man over 45 with acute or convalescent COVID-19.

The chain employs TRBV6-5 and TRBJ1-2; no clear D. V dropped 7 bases and J dropped 7 bases, with 16 bases sitting between them. The CDR3 totals 13 residues. The germline CDR1 and CDR2 sequences are MNHEY and SVGAGI. CDR3 nucleotide sequence: TGTGCCAGCACCCCGACTAAGTCGACTGGCTACACCTTC. Translated, it gives CASTPTKSTGYTF.

This sequence joins TRBV27 and TRBJ2-5; D is ambiguous. V lost 0 bases and J lost 5, with 13 bases in between. Germline assignment: CDR1 MNHEY and CDR2 SMNVEV (reference sequence). This CDR3 comprises 15 residues. CDR3 nucleotide sequence: TGTGCCAGCAGTTTATCCCTGCCCTCTCGGGAGACCCAGTACTTC. It translates to CASSLSLPSRETQYF.